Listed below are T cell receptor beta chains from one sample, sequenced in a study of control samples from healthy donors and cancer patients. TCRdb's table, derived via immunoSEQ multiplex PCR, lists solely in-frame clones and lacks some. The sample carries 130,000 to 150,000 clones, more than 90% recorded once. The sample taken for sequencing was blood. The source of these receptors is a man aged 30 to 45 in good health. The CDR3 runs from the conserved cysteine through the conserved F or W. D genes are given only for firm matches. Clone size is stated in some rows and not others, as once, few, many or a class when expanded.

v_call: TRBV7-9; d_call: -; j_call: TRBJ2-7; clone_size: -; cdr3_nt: TGTGCCAGCAGCTTAAGTACGGGACTCTCTCTCTACGAGCAGTACTTC; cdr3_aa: CASSLSTGLSLYEQYF
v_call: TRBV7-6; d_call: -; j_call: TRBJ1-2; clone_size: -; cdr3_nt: TGTGCCAGCAGCCCCCAGACAGGTGTCTATGGCTACACCTTC; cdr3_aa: CASSPQTGVYGYTF
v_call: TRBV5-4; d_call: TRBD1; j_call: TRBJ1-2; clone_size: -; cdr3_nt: TGTGCCAGCACCTACATCACCGGGACAGGGTATGGCTACACCTTC; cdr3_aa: CASTYITGTGYGYTF
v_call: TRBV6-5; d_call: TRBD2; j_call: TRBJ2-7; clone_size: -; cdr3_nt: TGTGCCAGCGTCCGGGGGGTTGGGGGCGAGCAGTACTTC; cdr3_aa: CASVRGVGGEQYF
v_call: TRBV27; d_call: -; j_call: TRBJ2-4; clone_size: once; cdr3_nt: TGTGCCAGCAGTTTTGATTGGGACAAAAACATTCAGTACTTC; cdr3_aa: CASSFDWDKNIQYF
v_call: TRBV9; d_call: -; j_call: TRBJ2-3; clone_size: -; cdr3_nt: TGTGCCAGCAGCGTTAAGGGCTCGCCTAGCACAGATACGCAGTATTTT; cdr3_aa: CASSVKGSPSTDTQYF
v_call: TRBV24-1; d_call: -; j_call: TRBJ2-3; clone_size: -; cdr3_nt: TGTGCCACCAGTGATTTTGCCAGGAACACAGATACGCAGTATTTT; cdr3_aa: CATSDFARNTDTQYF
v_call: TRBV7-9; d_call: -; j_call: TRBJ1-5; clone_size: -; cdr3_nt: TGTGCCAGCAGCTTGTTAAATCAGCCCCAGCATTTT; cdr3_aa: CASSLLNQPQHF
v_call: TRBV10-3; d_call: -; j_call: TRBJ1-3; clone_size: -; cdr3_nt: TGTGCCATCAGTGAGTCCCCGGGTCCTCTCGATTTGGACACCATATATTTT; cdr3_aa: CAISESPGPLDLDTIYF
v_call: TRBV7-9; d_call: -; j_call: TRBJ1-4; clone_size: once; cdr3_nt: TGTGCCAGCAGCTTGGGGCAGAATGAAAAACTGTTTTTT; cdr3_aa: CASSLGQNEKLFF
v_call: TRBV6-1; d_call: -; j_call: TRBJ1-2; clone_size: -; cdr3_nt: TGTGCCAGCAGTGAGGAGGGCTACACCTTC; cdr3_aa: CASSEEGYTF
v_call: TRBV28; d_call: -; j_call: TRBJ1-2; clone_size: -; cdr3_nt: TGTGCCAGCAGTTTAGGGGGGGCCGAAAACTATGGCTACACCTTC; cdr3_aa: CASSLGGAENYGYTF
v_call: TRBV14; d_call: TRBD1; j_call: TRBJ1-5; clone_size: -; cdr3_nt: TGTGCCAGCAGCCGGACAGGGACCCAGCCCCAGCATTTT; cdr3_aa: CASSRTGTQPQHF
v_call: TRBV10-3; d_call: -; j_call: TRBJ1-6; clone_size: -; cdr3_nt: TGTGCCATCAGTGAGCAGGGGAGTTCACCCCTCCACTTT; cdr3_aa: CAISEQGSSPLHF
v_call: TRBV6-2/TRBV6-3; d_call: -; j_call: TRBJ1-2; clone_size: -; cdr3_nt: TGTGCCAGCAGTTACCGACGGGTTAACTATGGCTACACCTTC; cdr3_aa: CASSYRRVNYGYTF
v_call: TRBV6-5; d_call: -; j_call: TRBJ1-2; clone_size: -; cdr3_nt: TGTGCCTACTACGCAGCTGCTTCTAACTATGGCTACACCTTC; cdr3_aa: CAYYAAASNYGYTF
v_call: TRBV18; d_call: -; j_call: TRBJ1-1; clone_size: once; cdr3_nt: TGTGCCAGCTCACCCCCGGGGACCGGCACTGAAGCTTTCTTT; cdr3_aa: CASSPPGTGTEAFF
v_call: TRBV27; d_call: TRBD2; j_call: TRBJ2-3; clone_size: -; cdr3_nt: TGTGCCAGCAGTCCCGGGACTAGCAGCACAGATACGCAGTATTTT; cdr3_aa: CASSPGTSSTDTQYF
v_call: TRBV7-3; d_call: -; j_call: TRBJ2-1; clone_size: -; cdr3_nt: TGTGCCAGCAGCTTCACCAGGGGCCGTGAGCAGTTCTTC; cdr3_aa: CASSFTRGREQFF
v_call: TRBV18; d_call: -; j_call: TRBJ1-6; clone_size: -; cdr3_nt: TGTGCCAGCTCACCAAGTGGGGGAGGTAATTCACCCCTCCACTTT; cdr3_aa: CASSPSGGGNSPLHF
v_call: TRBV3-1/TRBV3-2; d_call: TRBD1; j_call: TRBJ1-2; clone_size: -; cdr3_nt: TGTGCCAGCTCAGGGGGCGCGGATGGCTACACCTTC; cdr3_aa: CASSGGADGYTF
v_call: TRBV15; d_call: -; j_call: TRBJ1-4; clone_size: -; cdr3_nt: TGTGCCACCAGCAGAGATGGGCAGGCTAATGAAAAACTGTTTTTT; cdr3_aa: CATSRDGQANEKLFF
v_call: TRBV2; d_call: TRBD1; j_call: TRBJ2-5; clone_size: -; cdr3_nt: TGTGCCAGCAACCCCACAGGGGGCTCCCAAGAGACCCAGTACTTC; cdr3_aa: CASNPTGGSQETQYF
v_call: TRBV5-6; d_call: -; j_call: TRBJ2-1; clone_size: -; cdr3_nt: TGTGCCAGCAGCCCAATACGTACGGGGGGCGGTTGGGATGAGCAGTTCTTC; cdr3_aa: CASSPIRTGGGWDEQFF
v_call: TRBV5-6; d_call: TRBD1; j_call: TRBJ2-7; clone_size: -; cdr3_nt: TGTGCCAGCAGCCACCCGAGACAGGGGTTTTACGAGCAGTACTTC; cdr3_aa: CASSHPRQGFYEQYF
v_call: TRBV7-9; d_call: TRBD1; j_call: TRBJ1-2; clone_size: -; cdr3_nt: TGTGCCAGCAGCTTAGTAGGAGGACAGGGGAATGGCTACACCTTC; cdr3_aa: CASSLVGGQGNGYTF
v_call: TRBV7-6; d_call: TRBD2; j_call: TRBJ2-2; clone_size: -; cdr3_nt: TGTGCCAGCAGCCCGGGACTAGCGGGGGGGCAACCTCACACCGGGGAGCTGTTTTTT; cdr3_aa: CASSPGLAGGQPHTGELFF
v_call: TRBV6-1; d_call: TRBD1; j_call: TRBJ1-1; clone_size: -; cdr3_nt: TGTGCCAGCAGTGAGGGTTGGGACAGGGAGGACACTGAAGCTTTCTTT; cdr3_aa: CASSEGWDREDTEAFF
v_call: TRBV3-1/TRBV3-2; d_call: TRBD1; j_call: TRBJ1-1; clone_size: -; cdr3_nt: TGTGCCAGCAGCCGGCTGGGACAGGGGCTAGGTCGAGCTTTCTTT; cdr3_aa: CASSRLGQGLGRAFF
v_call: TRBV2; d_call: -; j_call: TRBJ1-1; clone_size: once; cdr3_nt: TGTGCCAGCAAAAGGGGCCCAAACACTGAAGCTTTCTTT; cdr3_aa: CASKRGPNTEAFF
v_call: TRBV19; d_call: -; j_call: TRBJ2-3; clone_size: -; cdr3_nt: TGTGCCAGTAGTATTTGGGATAACACAGATACGCAGTATTTT; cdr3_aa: CASSIWDNTDTQYF
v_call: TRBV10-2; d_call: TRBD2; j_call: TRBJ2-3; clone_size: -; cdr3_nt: TGCGCCAGCAGGGGACTAGCCTTCACAGATACGCAGTATTTT; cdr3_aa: CASRGLAFTDTQYF
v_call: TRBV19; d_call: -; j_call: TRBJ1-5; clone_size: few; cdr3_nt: TGTGCCAGTTCGACAGCGTTTAGCAATCAGCCCCAGCATTTT; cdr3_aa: CASSTAFSNQPQHF
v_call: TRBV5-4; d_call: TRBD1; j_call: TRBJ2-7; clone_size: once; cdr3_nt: TGTGCCAGCAGCCTCGGGACAGCCTTGTCCTACGAGCAGTACTTC; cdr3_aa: CASSLGTALSYEQYF
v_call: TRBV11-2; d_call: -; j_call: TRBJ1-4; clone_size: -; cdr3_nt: TGTGCCAGCAGCTTAGATTCGACAAGGAATGAAAAACTGTTTTTT; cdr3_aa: CASSLDSTRNEKLFF
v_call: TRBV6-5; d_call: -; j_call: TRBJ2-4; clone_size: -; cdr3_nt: TGTGCCAGCAGTTACTCGAGTGGCGCCGCCAAAAACATTCAGTACTTC; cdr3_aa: CASSYSSGAAKNIQYF
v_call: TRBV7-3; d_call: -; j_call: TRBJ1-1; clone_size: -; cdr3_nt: TGTGCCAGCAGCTTAGGACCCCAGAACACTGAAGCTTTCTTT; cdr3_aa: CASSLGPQNTEAFF
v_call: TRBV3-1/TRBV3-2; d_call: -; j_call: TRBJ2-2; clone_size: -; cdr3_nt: TGTGCCAGCAGCCTAGGGCGAGACACCGGGGAGCTGTTTTTT; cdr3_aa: CASSLGRDTGELFF
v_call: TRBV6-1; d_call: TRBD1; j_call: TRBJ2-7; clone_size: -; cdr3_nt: TGTGCCAGCAGTGAGGACAGGGGCCTTTCCTACGAGCAGTACTTC; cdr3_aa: CASSEDRGLSYEQYF
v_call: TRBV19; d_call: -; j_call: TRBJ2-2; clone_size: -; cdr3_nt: TGTGCCAGTAGTTGGCCAGGGCCTACCGGGGAGCTGTTTTTT; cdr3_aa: CASSWPGPTGELFF
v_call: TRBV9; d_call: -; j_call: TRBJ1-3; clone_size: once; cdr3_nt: TGTGCCAGCAGCGTAGGGATTTCGGACTTCGACTCTGGAAACACCATATATTTT; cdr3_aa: CASSVGISDFDSGNTIYF
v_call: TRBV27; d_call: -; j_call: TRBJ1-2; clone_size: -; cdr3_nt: TGTGCCAGCAGTTTAGGGCAGGGTAACTATGGCTACACCTTC; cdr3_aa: CASSLGQGNYGYTF
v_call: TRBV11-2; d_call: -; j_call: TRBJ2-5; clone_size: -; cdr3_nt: TGTGCCAGCAGCTCGGGACGGTACCAAGAGACCCAGTACTTC; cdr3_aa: CASSSGRYQETQYF
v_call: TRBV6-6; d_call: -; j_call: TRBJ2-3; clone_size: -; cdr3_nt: TGTGCCAGCAGTTACTTCTCTGGCGGGCCCACAGATACGCAGTATTTT; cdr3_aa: CASSYFSGGPTDTQYF
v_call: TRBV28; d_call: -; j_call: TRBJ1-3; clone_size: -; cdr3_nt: TGTGCCAGCAGTTTCTCAGGGACTGGAAACACCATATATTTT; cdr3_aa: CASSFSGTGNTIYF
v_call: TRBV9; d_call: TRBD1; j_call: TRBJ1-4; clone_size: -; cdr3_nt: TGTGCCAGCAGCGCCCCGGACAGGGTAGAAAAACTGTTTTTT; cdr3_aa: CASSAPDRVEKLFF
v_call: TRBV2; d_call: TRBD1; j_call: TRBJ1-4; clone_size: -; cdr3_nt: TGTGCCAGCAGTTGGGACAGGGAGGGCACTAATGAAAAACTGTTTTTT; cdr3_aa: CASSWDREGTNEKLFF
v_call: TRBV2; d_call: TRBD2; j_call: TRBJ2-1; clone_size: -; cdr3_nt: TGTGCCAGCAGTGTTACTCGACTAGCGGGGGACAATGAGCAGTTCTTC; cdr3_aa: CASSVTRLAGDNEQFF
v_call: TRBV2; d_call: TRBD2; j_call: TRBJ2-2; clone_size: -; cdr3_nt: TGTGCCAGCAGAGAACTAGCGGGGGGTAACACCGGGGAGCTGTTTTTT; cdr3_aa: CASRELAGGNTGELFF
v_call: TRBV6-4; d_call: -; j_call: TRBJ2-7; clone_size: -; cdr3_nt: TGTGCCAGCAGCGAAACTGCCATCCACGAGCAGTACTTC; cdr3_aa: CASSETAIHEQYF
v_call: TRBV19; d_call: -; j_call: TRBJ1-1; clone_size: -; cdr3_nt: TGTGCCAGTATGGGGGTCTTGAACACTGAAGCTTTCTTT; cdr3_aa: CASMGVLNTEAFF
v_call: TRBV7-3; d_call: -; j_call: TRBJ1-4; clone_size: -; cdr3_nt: TGTGCCAGCAGCTTCGACAGGGAAAAACTGTTTTTT; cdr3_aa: CASSFDREKLFF
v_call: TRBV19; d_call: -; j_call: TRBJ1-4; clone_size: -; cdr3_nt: TGTGCCAGTAGTATCAAGGGACGGAACTCAACTAATGAAAAACTGTTTTTT; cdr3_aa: CASSIKGRNSTNEKLFF